What follows are 20 T cell receptor beta chains derived from one specimen sequenced in a study of somatic mutations in cytotoxic T cells in rheumatoid arthritis. TCRdb keeps only in-frame clones here, not all; method: immunoSEQ multiplex PCR. The sample carries about 14,000 clones, over 70% recorded once. What was sequenced was CD8+ T cells sorted from blood. These receptors originate from an adult with rheumatoid arthritis.

The chain uses TRBV28 and TRBJ2-7; D gene ambiguous. Germline V CDR1 and CDR2: MDHEN, SYDVKM. Between the trimmed V and J ends, which lost 2 bases and 7 bases, there was a span of 3 bases. This CDR3 is 10 amino acids long. CDR3 DNA sequence: TGTGCCAGCAGTTTAGGAGAGCAGTACTTC. Translated, it gives CASSLGEQYF.

This clone was picked up a small number of times. At one end the junction does not follow the germline gene, possibly because of a read error. CDR3 sequence reads: CATSGEREGRYEQYF. CDR3 coding DNA: TGTGCCACCAGCGGAGAGCGGGAGGGCCGCTACGAGCAGTACTTC. The rearrangement uses TRBV15 and TRBJ2-7; 10 bases map to TRBD2. Germline V CDR1 and CDR2: LNHNV, YYDKDF (reference sequence). This CDR3 region has 15 residues.

This clone was picked up one time. The chain links TRBV7-9 to TRBJ2-1; 9 bases align to TRBD1. Germline V gene sequence: CDR1 SEHNR, CDR2 FQNEAQ (reference sequence). The CDR3 is 16 amino acids. V was clipped by 1 base and J by 6 bases; unmatched bases: 7. As DNA, the CDR3 is TGTGCCAGCAGCTTAGGTCCCGGACAGGGGCTCAATGAGCAGTTCTTC. This sequence encodes CASSLGPGQGLNEQFF.

CDR3 sequence reads: CASSSSYEQYF. CDR3 nucleotide sequence: TGTGCCAGCAGCTCCTCCTACGAGCAGTACTTC. The chain recombines TRBV2 with TRBJ2-7; no reliable D call. The CDR3 spans 11 residues. Germline CDR1 is SNHLY and CDR2 is FYNNEI. V was pared by 6 bases and J by 0 bases, with 3 bases between.

The chain uses TRBV5-1 and TRBJ1-1, with D possibly being TRBD1 (6 bases). Trimming stripped 2 bases from V and 4 bases from J, with 15 bases between. Germline V lookup: CDR1 SGHRS, CDR2 YFSETQ. CDR3 length equals 15 residues. CDR3 in amino acids: CASSFRTASPTEAFF. In nucleotides, the CDR3 is TGCGCCAGCAGCTTCAGGACAGCCTCCCCCACTGAAGCTTTCTTT.

This clone was recorded only once. The sample carries other DNA sequences with the same CDR3. This sequence joins TRBV28 and TRBJ1-5; 7 nucleotides agree with TRBD1. CDR3 length: 15 amino acids. The trim removed 4 bases at V and 3 bases at J, leaving 6 bases unmatched. Germline V CDR1 and CDR2: MDHEN, SYDVKM. The CDR3: CASSSGQGVNQPQHF. In DNA, the CDR3 is TGTGCCAGCAGTTCGGGGCAGGGGGTCAATCAGCCCCAGCATTTT.

The rearrangement links TRBV28 to TRBJ2-3; 15 bases align to TRBD2. The CDR3 runs to 18 residues. V shed 5 bases, J shed 2 bases, and the junction held 8 bases outside the gene matches. Germline V CDR1 and CDR2: MDHEN, SYDVKM. This CDR3 is CASSAGLAGGTNTDTQYF. The CDR3, as DNA: TGTGCCAGCAGTGCGGGACTAGCGGGGGGAACAAACACAGATACGCAGTATTTT.

The V gene is TRBV4-1, the J gene TRBJ2-7; D is uncertain. The CDR3 extends over 15 amino acids. V dropped 0 bases and J dropped 6 bases, with 15 bases sitting between them. Germline assignment: CDR1 MGHRA and CDR2 YSYEKL. The CDR3 nucleotides read TGCGCCAGCAGCCAAGAAAAGGAGCGTAGGTCCGAGCAGTACTTC. It specifies CASSQEKERRSEQYF.

Comment on this clone: One end of the junction does not line up with germline, which may come from a read error. The chain is built from TRBV28 and TRBJ1-1; no firm D call. This CDR3 has 14 residues. Germline V gene lookup returns CDR1 MDHEN and CDR2 SYDVKM. DNA of the CDR3: TGTGCCAGCACCGAAGGACGGGTGAACGCTGAAGCTTTCTTT. This gives the protein CASTEGRVNAEAFF.

V is TRBV5-5 and J is TRBJ2-3, with D possibly TRBD2 on 6 matching bases. CDR3 size: 14 residues. CDR1 and CDR2 from the germline V gene are SGHKS and YYEKEE (reference sequence). V was cut by 4 bases and J by 0 bases, with 9 bases left in between. The CDR3 nucleotides are TGTGCCAGCAGCCCGGGACTTAGCACAGATACGCAGTATTTT. Encoded protein: CASSPGLSTDTQYF.

This chain uses TRBV28 with TRBJ1-2, with D tentatively TRBD1 (5 bases). Per germline, CDR1 MDHEN and CDR2 SYDVKM. This CDR3 is 16 amino acids long. Between the trimmed V and J ends, which lost 7 bases and 0 bases, there was a span of 18 bases. CDR3: CASNQAGEGTNYGYTF. DNA of the CDR3: TGTGCCAGCAACCAAGCGGGGGAGGGGACTAACTATGGCTACACCTTC.

The rearrangement links TRBV9 to TRBJ1-1; 8 bases line up with TRBD1. The germline V gene has CDR1 SGDLS and CDR2 YYNGEE. CDR3 size: 15 residues. Trimming cost V 5 bases and J 7 bases; bases outside gene matches: 13. The CDR3 sequence is CASSYSGTGTVEAFF. CDR3 nucleotide sequence: TGTGCCAGCAGTTACTCCGGGACAGGAACCGTTGAAGCTTTCTTT.

This chain uses TRBV4-1 with TRBJ1-3; D is perhaps TRBD1 (6 bases). V was shortened by 4 bases and J by 2 bases, with 12 bases between the two germline ends. CDR3 length: 15 residues. In germline, CDR1 is MGHRA, CDR2 YSYEKL. CDR3 DNA: TGCGCCAGCAGCCTGGACAGTTTCCCTGGAAACACCATATATTTT. The encoded protein is CASSLDSFPGNTIYF.

The chain couples TRBV5-6 to TRBJ2-3; TRBD2 matches at 10 bases. The germline V gene encodes CDR1 SGHDT and CDR2 YYEEEE. The junction had 8 bases not matched to a gene; V was cut back by 5 bases and J by 5 bases. CDR3 length equals 15 residues. The CDR3 sequence: CASRPAGLALDTQYF. CDR3 nucleotide sequence: TGTGCCAGCAGACCTGCGGGACTAGCGTTAGATACGCAGTATTTT.

This clone was seen a few times. At one end, the junction sequence differs from germline, possibly due to a read error. The chain joins TRBV6-1 to TRBJ2-7, with D perhaps given as TRBD1 or TRBD2 (5 bases each). Germline assignment: CDR1 MNHNS and CDR2 SASEGT. The CDR3 covers 14 residues. CDR3 region: CASSEINSGAIGDF. CDR3 coding DNA: TGTGCCAGCAGTGAGATCAATTCCGGGGCTATCGGGGACTTC.

The chain uses TRBV5-4 and TRBJ2-5; D gene uncertain. Germline lookup yields CDR1 SGHNT and CDR2 YYREEE (reference sequence). The CDR3 is 17 residues long. V lost 4 bases to trimming and J lost 4 bases, with 23 bases between them. The CDR3 loop is CASSVHHFESLRETQYF. Written as DNA, the CDR3 is TGTGCCAGCAGCGTCCATCATTTCGAATCCCTCCGAGAGACCCAGTACTTC. The full variable domain, in which reference TRBV5-4 and TRBJ2-5 provide the parts outside the CDR3, is ETGVTQSPTHLIKTRGQQVTLRCSSQSGHNTVSWYQQALGQGPQFIFQYYREEENGRGNFPPRFSGLQFPNYSSELNVNALELDDSALYLCASSVHHFESLRETQYFGPGTRLLVL.

This sequence joins TRBV4-2 and TRBJ1-5; D unclear. Looked up from germline, CDR1 is LGHNA and CDR2 is YNFKEQ. Between the trimmed V and J ends, which lost 4 bases and 5 bases, there was a span of 15 bases. The CDR3 consists of 15 residues. The CDR3, as DNA: TGTGCCAGCAGCCCCATCCGGGGTAATGATCAGCCCCAGCATTTT. This sequence encodes CASSPIRGNDQPQHF.

Of note for this clone: The junction departs from germline at one end; a sequencing error may be responsible. The chain recombines TRBV9 with TRBJ1-2; no definite D call. Germline CDR1 and CDR2: SGDLS and YYNGEE. The CDR3 covers 15 residues. The CDR3 sequence is CVSSTNDGDYYGYTF. The CDR3 DNA is TGTGTCAGCAGCACCAACGACGGAGATTACTATGGCTACACCTTC.

The rearrangement links TRBV10-1 to TRBJ2-7, with TRBD2 matching 9 bases. Germline-derived CDR1 and CDR2 are WNHNN and SYGVQD (reference sequence). CDR3 length: 18 amino acids. V shed 2 bases, J shed 1 base, and the junction held 12 bases outside the gene matches. The CDR3 loop is CASSEIAVAGEFSYEQYF. For the CDR3, the DNA is TGCGCCAGCAGTGAGATAGCGGTAGCGGGAGAGTTTTCCTACGAGCAGTACTTC.

This clone was seen a handful of times. The DNA for the CDR3 is TGCAGCGACACAGCGCCCTACAATGAGCAGTTCTTC. Its translation: CSDTAPYNEQFF. The chain links TRBV29-1 to TRBJ2-1, with no clear D. This CDR3 is built from 12 residues. The germline V gene has CDR1 SQVTM and CDR2 ANQGSEA. The germline V and J ends were trimmed by 7 bases and 2 bases, with 9 bases remaining between them.